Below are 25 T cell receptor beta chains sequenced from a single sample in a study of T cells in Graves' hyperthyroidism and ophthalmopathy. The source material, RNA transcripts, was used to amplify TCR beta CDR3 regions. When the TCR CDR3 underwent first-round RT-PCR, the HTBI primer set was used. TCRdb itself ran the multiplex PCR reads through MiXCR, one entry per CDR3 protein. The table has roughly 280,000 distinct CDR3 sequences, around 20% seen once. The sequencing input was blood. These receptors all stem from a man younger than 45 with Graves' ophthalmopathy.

In DNA form, the CDR3 reads TGCAGCGTGGCCGGGACTAAGAACACTGAAGCTTTCTTT. Amino acids: CSVAGTKNTEAFF. The chain couples TRBV29-1 to TRBJ1-1, with a tentative D call TRBD1 (5 bases). Germline CDR1 and CDR2: SQVTM and ANQGSEA. The germline V and J ends were trimmed by 6 bases and 1 base, with 12 bases remaining between them. The CDR3 length is 13 residues.

CDR3: CASSPRGQPPPTNEKLFF. In nucleotides, the CDR3 is TGTGCCAGCAGTCCTCGAGGACAGCCTCCTCCAACTAATGAAAAACTGTTTTTT. V usage is TRBV12-3 or TRBV12-4 and J usage is TRBJ1-4, with a tentative D call TRBD1 (6 bases). This CDR3 has 18 residues. V lost 5 bases and J 0 bases, leaving 19 bases between the germline ends.

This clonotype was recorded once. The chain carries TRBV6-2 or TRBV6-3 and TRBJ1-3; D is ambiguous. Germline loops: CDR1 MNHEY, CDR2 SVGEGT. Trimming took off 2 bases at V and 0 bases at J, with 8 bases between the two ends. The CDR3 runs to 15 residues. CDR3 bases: TGTGCCAGCAGTTACCTGGGGTCCTCTGGAAACACCATATATTTT. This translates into CASSYLGSSGNTIYF.

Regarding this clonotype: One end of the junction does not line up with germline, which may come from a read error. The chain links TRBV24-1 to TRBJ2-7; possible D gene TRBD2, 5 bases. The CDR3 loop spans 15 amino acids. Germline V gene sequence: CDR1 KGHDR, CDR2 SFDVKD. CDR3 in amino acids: CATSDHTRVGYGQYF. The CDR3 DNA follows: TGTGCCACCAGTGACCACACTAGGGTAGGCTACGGGCAGTACTTC.

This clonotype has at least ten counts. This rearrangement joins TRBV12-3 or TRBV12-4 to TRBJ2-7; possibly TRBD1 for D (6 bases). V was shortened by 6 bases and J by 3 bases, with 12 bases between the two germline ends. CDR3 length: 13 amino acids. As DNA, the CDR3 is TGTGCCAGCAGGACCTTAGGGGGCTACGAGCAGTACTTC. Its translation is CASRTLGGYEQYF.

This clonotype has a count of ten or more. CDR3 sequence: CSALVGPPTDTQYF. The CDR3 bases are TGCAGCGCCCTAGTGGGCCCCCCCACAGATACGCAGTATTTT. The rearrangement links TRBV29-1 to TRBJ2-3; no clear D. The CDR3 loop spans 14 amino acids. Looked up from germline, CDR1 is SQVTM and CDR2 is ANQGSEA. The V end was cut by 7 bases, the J end by 2 bases, with 16 bases between.

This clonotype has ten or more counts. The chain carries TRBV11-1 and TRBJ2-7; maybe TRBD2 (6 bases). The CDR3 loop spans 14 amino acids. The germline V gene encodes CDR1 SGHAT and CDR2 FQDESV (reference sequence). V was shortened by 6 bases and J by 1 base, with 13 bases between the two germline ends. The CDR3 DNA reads TGTGCCAGCAGACCCGGGACTTCTTCCTACGAGCAGTACTTC. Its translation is CASRPGTSSYEQYF.

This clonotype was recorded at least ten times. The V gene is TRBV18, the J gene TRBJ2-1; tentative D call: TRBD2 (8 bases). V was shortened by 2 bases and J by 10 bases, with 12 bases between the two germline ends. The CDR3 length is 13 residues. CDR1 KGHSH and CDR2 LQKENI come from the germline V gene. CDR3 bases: TGTGCCAGCTCACCAACGGGAGGGGGCGAGCAGTTCTTC. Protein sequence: CASSPTGGGEQFF.

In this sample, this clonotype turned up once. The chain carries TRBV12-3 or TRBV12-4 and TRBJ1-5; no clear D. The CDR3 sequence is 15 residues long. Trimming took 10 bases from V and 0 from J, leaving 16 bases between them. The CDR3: CANSPRHHSNQPQHF. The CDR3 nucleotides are TGTGCCAACAGCCCGAGGCACCATAGCAATCAGCCCCAGCATTTT.

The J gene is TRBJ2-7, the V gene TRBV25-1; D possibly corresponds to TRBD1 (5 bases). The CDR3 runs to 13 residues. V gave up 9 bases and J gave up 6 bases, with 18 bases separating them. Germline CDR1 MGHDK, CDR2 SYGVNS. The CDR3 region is CASKSGFRGEQYF. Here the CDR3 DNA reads TGTGCCAGTAAATCGGGTTTTAGGGGCGAGCAGTACTTC.

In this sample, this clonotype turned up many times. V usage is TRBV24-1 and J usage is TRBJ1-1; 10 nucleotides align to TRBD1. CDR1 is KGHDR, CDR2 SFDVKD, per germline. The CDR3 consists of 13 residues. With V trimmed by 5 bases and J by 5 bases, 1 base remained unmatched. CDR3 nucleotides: TGTGCCACCAGTGGGGGACAGGGGACTGAAGCTTTCTTT. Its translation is CATSGGQGTEAFF.

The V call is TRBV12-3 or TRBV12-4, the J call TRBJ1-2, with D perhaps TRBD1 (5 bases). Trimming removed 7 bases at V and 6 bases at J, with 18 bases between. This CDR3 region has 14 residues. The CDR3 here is CASTLDPPGHGYTF. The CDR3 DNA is TGTGCCAGCACCCTGGACCCTCCAGGGCATGGCTACACCTTC.

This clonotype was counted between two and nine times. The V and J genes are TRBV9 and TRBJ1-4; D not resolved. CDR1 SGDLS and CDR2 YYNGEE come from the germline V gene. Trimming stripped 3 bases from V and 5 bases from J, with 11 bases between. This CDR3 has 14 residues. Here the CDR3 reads CASSARTENEKLFF. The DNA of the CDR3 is TGTGCCAGCAGCGCCCGGACTGAGAATGAAAAACTGTTTTTT.

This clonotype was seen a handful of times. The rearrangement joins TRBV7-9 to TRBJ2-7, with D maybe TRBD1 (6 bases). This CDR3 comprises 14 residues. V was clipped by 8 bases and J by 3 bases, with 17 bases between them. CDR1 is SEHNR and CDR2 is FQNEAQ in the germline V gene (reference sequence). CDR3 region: CASADDRHFYEQYF. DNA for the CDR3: TGTGCCAGCGCTGACGACAGGCACTTCTACGAGCAGTACTTC.

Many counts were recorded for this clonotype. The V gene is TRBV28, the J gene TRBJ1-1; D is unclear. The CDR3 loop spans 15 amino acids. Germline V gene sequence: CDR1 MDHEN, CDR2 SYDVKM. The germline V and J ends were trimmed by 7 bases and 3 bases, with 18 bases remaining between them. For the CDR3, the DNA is TGTGCCAGCAAGCCGGGAGGGATGTGGGACACTGAAGCTTTCTTT. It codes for CASKPGGMWDTEAFF.

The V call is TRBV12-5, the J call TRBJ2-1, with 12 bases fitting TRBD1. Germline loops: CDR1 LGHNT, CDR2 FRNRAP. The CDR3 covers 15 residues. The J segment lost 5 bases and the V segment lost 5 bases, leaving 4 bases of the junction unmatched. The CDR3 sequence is CASGRGQGAHNEQFF. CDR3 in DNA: TGTGCTAGTGGTCGGGGACAGGGGGCCCACAATGAGCAGTTCTTC.

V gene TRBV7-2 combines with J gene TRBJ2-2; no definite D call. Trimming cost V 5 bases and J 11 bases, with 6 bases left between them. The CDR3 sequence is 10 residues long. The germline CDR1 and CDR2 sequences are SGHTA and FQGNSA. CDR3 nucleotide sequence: TGTGCCAGCAGCCTGAATGAGCTGTTTTTT. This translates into CASSLNELFF.

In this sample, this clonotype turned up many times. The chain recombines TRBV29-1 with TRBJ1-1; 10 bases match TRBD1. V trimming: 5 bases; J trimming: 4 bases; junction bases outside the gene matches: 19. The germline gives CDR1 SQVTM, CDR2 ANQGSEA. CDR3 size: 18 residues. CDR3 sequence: CSVRGGQGVESSRTEAFF. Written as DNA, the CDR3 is TGCAGCGTTAGAGGCGGACAGGGGGTGGAGAGTAGCCGCACTGAAGCTTTCTTT.

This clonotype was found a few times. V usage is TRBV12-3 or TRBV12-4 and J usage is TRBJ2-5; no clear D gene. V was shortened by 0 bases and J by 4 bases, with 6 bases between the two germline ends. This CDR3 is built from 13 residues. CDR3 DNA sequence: TGTGCCAGCAGTTTAGCGGAGCGAGAGACCCAGTACTTC. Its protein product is CASSLAERETQYF.

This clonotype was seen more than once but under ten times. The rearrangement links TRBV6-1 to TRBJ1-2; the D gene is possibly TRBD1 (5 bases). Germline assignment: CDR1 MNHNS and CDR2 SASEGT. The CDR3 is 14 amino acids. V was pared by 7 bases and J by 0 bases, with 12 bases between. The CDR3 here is CASTGDSSNYGYTF. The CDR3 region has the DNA TGTGCCAGCACCGGGGACTCATCTAACTATGGCTACACCTTC.

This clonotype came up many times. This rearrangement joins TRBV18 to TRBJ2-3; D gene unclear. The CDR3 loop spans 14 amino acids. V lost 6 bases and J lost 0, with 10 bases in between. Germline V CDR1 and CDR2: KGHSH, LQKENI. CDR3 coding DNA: TGTGCCAGCTCCCTTTCGTCCAGCACAGATACGCAGTATTTT. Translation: CASSLSSSTDTQYF.

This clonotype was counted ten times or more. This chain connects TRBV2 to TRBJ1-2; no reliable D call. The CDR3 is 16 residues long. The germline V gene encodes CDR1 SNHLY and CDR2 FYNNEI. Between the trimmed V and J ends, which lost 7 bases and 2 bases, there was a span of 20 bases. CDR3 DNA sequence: TGTGCCAGCACCGCCAGTAACTGGGGAGTAAACTATGGCTACACCTTC. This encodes CASTASNWGVNYGYTF. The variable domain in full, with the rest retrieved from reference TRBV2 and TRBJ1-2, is EPEVTQTPSHQVTQMGQEVILRCVPISNHLYFYWYRQILGQKVEFLVSFYNNEISEKSEIFDDQFSVERPDGSNFTLKIRSTKLEDSAMYFCASTASNWGVNYGYTFGSGTRLTVV.

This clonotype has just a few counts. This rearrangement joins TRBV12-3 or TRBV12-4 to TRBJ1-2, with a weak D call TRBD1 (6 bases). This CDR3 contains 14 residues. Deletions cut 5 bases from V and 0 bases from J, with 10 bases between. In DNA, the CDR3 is TGTGCCAGCAGTAGGGACAAACCTAACTATGGCTACACCTTC. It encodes CASSRDKPNYGYTF.

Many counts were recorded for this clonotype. The CDR3 DNA follows: TGTGCCAGCAGCTTAGTAGCGGGAGTGGGCCAAGAGACCCAGTACTTC. This encodes CASSLVAGVGQETQYF. The chain is built from TRBV7-2 and TRBJ2-5; 9 bases map to TRBD2. The trim removed 1 base at V and 1 base at J, leaving 4 bases unmatched. Germline V gene lookup returns CDR1 SGHTA and CDR2 FQGNSA. The CDR3 totals 16 residues.

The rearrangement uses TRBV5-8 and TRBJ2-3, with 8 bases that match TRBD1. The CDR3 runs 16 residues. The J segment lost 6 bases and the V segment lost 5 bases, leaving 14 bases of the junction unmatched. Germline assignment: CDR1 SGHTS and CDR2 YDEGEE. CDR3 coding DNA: TGTGCCAGCAGACCCCCCAGGGGGCGTTGGCGGGATACGCAGTATTTT. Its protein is CASRPPRGRWRDTQYF.